This section outlines one T cell receptor beta chain sequence together with its context. TCRdb's table, derived via immunoSEQ multiplex PCR, lists solely in-frame clones and lacks some. The sample contains roughly 190,000 clones, more than 70% of which appear only once. These data originate in a study of blood T cell repertoires in COVID-19. Looked up from germline, CDR1 is MNHEY and CDR2 is SVGAGI. Trimming shortened V by 2 bases and J by 4 bases, and 6 bases separated the two germline ends. The CDR3 runs 13 residues. The source of this sequence is a man between 40 and 49 years old with active or convalescent COVID-19. The V gene is TRBV6-5, the J gene TRBJ2-1; D unresolved. The sample taken for sequencing was peripheral blood. CDR3 protein: CASSYDTYNEQFF. CDR3 in DNA: TGTGCCAGCAGTTACGACACATACAATGAGCAGTTCTTC.